This entry lists 30 T cell receptor beta chains sequenced from one sample in a study of blood T cell repertoires in COVID-19 (dated by TCRdb to 2018 to 2021). The method behind the library was the immunoSEQ multiplex PCR assay. As stored in TCRdb, this immuneACCESS dataset retains in-frame rearrangements with V and J assigned. A fraction of the clones does not appear; measured against another copy, unresolved V genes explain less than half of the discrepancy, and the remainder lacks a known reason. This sample lists 150,000 to 200,000 clones; roughly nine tenths were detected once. Roughly a sixth of the sample lies in the top ten. What was sequenced was peripheral blood. These receptors originate from a man in his sixties with active or convalescent COVID-19.

The gene calls are TRBV7-9 and TRBJ1-2; 8 bases map to TRBD1. The CDR3 spans 13 residues. Germline V gives CDR1 SEHNR, CDR2 FQNEAQ (reference sequence). V lost 6 bases and J lost 6; bases outside the gene matches: 6. As DNA, the CDR3 is TGTGCCAGCAGGGACAGGGAGCCTGATGGCTACACCTTC. Its translation is CASRDREPDGYTF. Looking up the rest from reference TRBV7-9 and TRBJ1-2 gives the full variable domain: DTGVSQNPRHKITKRGQNVTFRCDPISEHNRLYWYRQTLGQGPEFLTYFQNEAQLEKSRLLSDRFSAERPKGSFSTLEIQRTEQGDSAMYLCASRDREPDGYTFGSGTRLTVV.

This chain uses TRBV3-1 (or the pseudogene TRBV3-2) with TRBJ1-1; TRBD1 matches 8 bases. The CDR3 has 14 amino acids. CDR1 is LGHDT, CDR2 YNNKEL, per germline (reference sequence). V lost 3 bases, J lost 7 bases, and 7 bases stayed unmatched. The CDR3 loop is CASSHRQGRDEAFF. The CDR3 region has the DNA TGTGCCAGCAGCCATCGACAGGGGAGGGATGAAGCTTTCTTT.

The chain links TRBV6-5 to TRBJ1-5, with TRBD1 as a possible D gene (5 bases). V dropped 6 bases and J dropped 7 bases, with 19 bases sitting between them. The germline V gene has CDR1 MNHEY and CDR2 SVGAGI. The CDR3 length is 15 residues. The CDR3 sequence: CASSRTIEDNQPQHF. The CDR3 DNA follows: TGTGCCAGCAGCCGTACCATAGAGGACAACCAGCCCCAGCATTTT.

V usage is TRBV5-1 and J usage is TRBJ1-3; D remains unclear. The CDR3 is 14 amino acids. CDR1 is SGHRS, CDR2 YFSETQ, per germline. With 4 bases removed from V and 0 bases from J, the gap between germline ends came to 8 bases. CDR3 in amino acids: CASSGASSGNTIYF. The CDR3 nucleotides are TGCGCCAGCAGCGGTGCCAGCTCTGGAAACACCATATATTTT.

This sequence joins TRBV19 and TRBJ1-2, with D maybe TRBD1 (6 bases). Trimming took 5 bases from V and 1 from J, leaving 11 bases between them. The CDR3 runs to 14 residues. Germline CDR1 is LNHDA and CDR2 is SQIVND (reference sequence). The CDR3 nucleotides read TGTGCCAGTAGTGTCGGGACAAATAACTATGGCTACACCTTC. This gives the protein CASSVGTNNYGYTF.

The chain has TRBV4-1 and TRBJ2-3; TRBD1 aligns across 9 bases. Germline V gene sequence: CDR1 MGHRA, CDR2 YSYEKL. The CDR3 is 17 amino acids. J was trimmed by 4 bases and V by 0 bases; bases with no gene match: 8. CDR3 residues: CASSQEWGTGPADTQYF. The CDR3 region has the DNA TGCGCCAGCAGCCAAGAGTGGGGGACAGGGCCCGCAGATACGCAGTATTTT.

The chain is built from TRBV20-1 and TRBJ1-4, with D uncertain. V was clipped by 2 bases and J by 7 bases, with 5 bases between them. The germline gives CDR1 DFQATT, CDR2 SNEGSKA (reference sequence). The CDR3 sequence is 11 residues long. The DNA of the CDR3 is TGCAGTGCTAGACAGTCTGAAAAACTGTTTTTT. This codes for CSARQSEKLFF.

In its sample, this clone was seen a few times. The rearrangement uses TRBV5-4 and TRBJ1-2, with D maybe TRBD1 (5 bases). CDR3 size: 15 residues. Germline V gene lookup returns CDR1 SGHNT and CDR2 YYREEE (reference sequence). V was cut by 0 bases and J by 5 bases, with 14 bases left in between. CDR3 in DNA: TGTGCCAGCAGCTTGGAGAGGCAGGGATCTTATGGCTACACCTTC. It is translated as CASSLERQGSYGYTF. The full variable domain, its missing parts supplied by reference TRBV5-4 and TRBJ1-2, is ETGVTQSPTHLIKTRGQQVTLRCSSQSGHNTVSWYQQALGQGPQFIFQYYREEENGRGNFPPRFSGLQFPNYSSELNVNALELDDSALYLCASSLERQGSYGYTFGSGTRLTVV.

With regard to this clone: Other DNA sequences in this specimen translate into the identical CDR3. CDR3 sequence reads: CASSPGQANYGYTF. The CDR3 DNA reads TGTGCCAGCAGCCCGGGACAGGCTAACTATGGCTACACCTTC. This rearrangement joins TRBV28 to TRBJ1-2; TRBD1 matches at 8 bases. The germline CDR1 and CDR2 sequences are MDHEN and SYDVKM. Trimming took 6 bases from V and 0 from J; bases not matched to a gene: 3. The CDR3 runs 14 residues.

The CDR3 DNA follows: TGTGCCACCAGCAGAGTTGGATTTAGGGGCTTCTCTGAAGCTTTCTTT. Translating gives CATSRVGFRGFSEAFF. The V gene is TRBV15, the J gene TRBJ1-1; D perhaps matches TRBD1 (5 bases). This CDR3 comprises 16 residues. Germline V gene lookup returns CDR1 LNHNV and CDR2 YYDKDF (reference sequence). The V and J ends lost 1 base and 6 bases respectively, with 18 bases between them.

This chain joins TRBV27 and TRBJ1-1; perhaps TRBD1 as D (6 bases). The CDR3 extends over 16 amino acids. Trimming pared 6 bases from V and 4 bases from J, leaving 21 bases between. The germline gives CDR1 MNHEY, CDR2 SMNVEV (reference sequence). The chain's CDR3 is CASRAGQTPRGTEAFF. In DNA form, the CDR3 reads TGTGCCAGCAGGGCCGGACAGACTCCTCGGGGCACTGAAGCTTTCTTT.

This clone appeared a single time. The CDR3 loop is CASSFPGTVDQETQYF. CDR3 in DNA: TGTGCCAGCAGTTTCCCCGGGACAGTGGATCAAGAGACCCAGTACTTC. V usage is TRBV27 and J usage is TRBJ2-5; 7 nucleotides line up with TRBD1. The CDR3 has 16 amino acids. V shed 3 bases, J shed 2 bases, and the junction held 9 bases outside the gene matches. CDR1 is MNHEY, CDR2 SMNVEV, per germline (reference sequence).

The chain combines TRBV5-8 with TRBJ2-1; TRBD2 matches 15 bases. V lost 4 bases to trimming and J lost 9 bases; unmatched junction nucleotides: 5. Germline CDR1 and CDR2: SGHTS and YDEGEE. The CDR3 is made up of 15 amino acids. The CDR3 DNA is TGTGCCAGCAGCAGGACTAGCGGGGGGGCTGGTGAGCAGTTCTTC. It specifies CASSRTSGGAGEQFF. The entire variable domain, with the rest obtained from reference TRBV5-8 and TRBJ2-1, is as follows: EAGVTQSPTHLIKTRGQQATLRCSPISGHTSVYWYQQALGLGLQFLLWYDEGEERNRGNFPPRFSGRQFPNYSSELNVNALELEDSALYLCASSRTSGGAGEQFFGPGTRLTVL.

The chain has TRBV13 and TRBJ2-2, with a possible D match to TRBD1 (6 bases). Between the trimmed V and J ends, which lost 5 bases and 6 bases, there was a span of 7 bases. The CDR3 has 12 amino acids. Per germline, CDR1 PRHDT and CDR2 FYEKMQ (reference sequence). CDR3 sequence reads: CASSKGAGELFF. Here the CDR3 DNA reads TGTGCCAGCAGCAAGGGGGCCGGGGAGCTGTTTTTT.

In this sample, this clone turned up once. V usage is TRBV10-3 and J usage is TRBJ1-1, with D maybe TRBD1 (6 bases). This CDR3 is 12 amino acids long. From germline, CDR1 is ENHRY and CDR2 SYGVKD. V was shortened by 4 bases and J by 6 bases, with 9 bases between the two germline ends. The CDR3, as DNA: TGTGCCATCAGTGGAGAGGGGGCTGAAGCTTTCTTT. Protein sequence: CAISGEGAEAFF.

The rearrangement uses TRBV4-1 and TRBJ1-2; TRBD1 matches 8 bases. This CDR3 has 14 residues. The V and J ends lost 1 base and 3 bases, in that order; junction bases with no gene match: 1. Germline CDR1 and CDR2: MGHRA and YSYEKL. The CDR3 spells CASSQGGQDYGYTF. The CDR3 DNA sequence: TGCGCCAGCAGCCAAGGGGGACAGGACTATGGCTACACCTTC.

The chain uses TRBV27 and TRBJ1-2; possibly TRBD1 for D (5 bases). Looked up from germline, CDR1 is MNHEY and CDR2 is SMNVEV (reference sequence). Trimming left V 6 bases short and J 5 bases short, with 16 bases between. The CDR3 loop spans 14 amino acids. The CDR3 coding sequence is TGTGCCAGCAGCGACCAGGGAGGGCCTTATGGCTACACCTTC. Protein product: CASSDQGGPYGYTF.

The rearrangement uses TRBV5-1 and TRBJ2-5; 10 bases agree with TRBD1. The CDR3 is made up of 14 amino acids. The ends lost 2 bases at V and 4 bases at J; junction bases unmatched: 2. Germline CDR1 is SGHRS and CDR2 is YFSETQ. The DNA for the CDR3 is TGCGCCAGCAGCTTAGGGACAGGGGCAGAGACCCAGTACTTC. Translation gives CASSLGTGAETQYF.

CDR3 loop: CASSLFKIGGEQFF. CDR3 coding DNA: TGTGCCAGCAGCTTATTCAAAATAGGCGGTGAGCAGTTCTTC. The V gene is TRBV7-9, the J gene TRBJ2-1; D unresolved. Trimming cost V 2 bases and J 9 bases, with 14 bases left between them. Germline CDR1 reads SEHNR; CDR2 reads FQNEAQ (reference sequence). The CDR3 has 14 residues.

The table lists this clone with a count of one. The V and J genes are TRBV4-2 and TRBJ1-1; weak D call: TRBD1 (5 bases). Germline values: CDR1 LGHNA, CDR2 YNFKEQ. The CDR3 runs to 15 residues. V was trimmed by 0 bases and J by 3 bases, leaving 11 bases between them. CDR3 nucleotide sequence: TGTGCCAGCAGCCAAGATTTGGGGGGTGACACTGAAGCTTTCTTT. This gives the protein CASSQDLGGDTEAFF.

The V and J genes are TRBV27 and TRBJ1-4, with 9 positions matching TRBD1. Losses at the gene ends were 2 bases for V and 7 bases for J; bases not matched to a gene: 8. The CDR3 totals 16 residues. CDR1 is MNHEY, CDR2 SMNVEV, per germline (reference sequence). The CDR3 nucleotides read TGTGCCAGCAGTTTAAGGAGGACAGGGGATGTTGAAAAACTGTTTTTT. Amino acid sequence: CASSLRRTGDVEKLFF. Full variable domain (missing parts from reference TRBV27 and TRBJ1-4): EAQVTQNPRYLITVTGKKLTVTCSQNMNHEYMSWYRQDPGLGLRQIYYSMNVEVTDKGDVPEGYKVSRKEKRNFPLILESPSPNQTSLYFCASSLRRTGDVEKLFFGSGTQLSVL.

V is TRBV5-1 and J is TRBJ1-4, with D tentatively TRBD1 (6 bases). CDR1 and CDR2 (germline): SGHRS, YFSETQ. This CDR3 has 14 residues. Trimming stripped 4 bases from V and 6 bases from J, with 13 bases between. This CDR3 reads CASSPAGTHEKLFF. The CDR3 bases are TGCGCCAGCAGCCCAGCCGGGACACATGAAAAACTGTTTTTT. The full variable domain, completed using reference TRBV5-1 and TRBJ1-4, is KAGVTQTPRYLIKTRGQQVTLSCSPISGHRSVSWYQQTPGQGLQFLFEYFSETQRNKGNFPGRFSGRQFSNSRSEMNVSTLELGDSALYLCASSPAGTHEKLFFGSGTQLSVL.

This clone is a singleton in its sample. The chain combines TRBV10-3 with TRBJ1-2; 8 bases align to TRBD1. Germline CDR1 is ENHRY and CDR2 is SYGVKD. The CDR3 is 14 residues long. V trimming: 4 bases; J trimming: 4 bases; junction bases outside the gene matches: 5. The CDR3 sequence is CAISAPDRVYGYTF. The CDR3 bases are TGTGCCATCAGTGCCCCGGACAGGGTCTATGGCTACACCTTC.

The J gene is TRBJ2-1, the V gene TRBV18, with TRBD2 matching 9 bases. The trim removed 5 bases at V and 8 bases at J, leaving 13 bases unmatched. CDR1 KGHSH and CDR2 LQKENI come from the germline V gene. This CDR3 is built from 16 residues. CDR3 bases: TGTGCCAGCTCAATTTCGTCCGCGGGAGGGGTATATGAGCAGTTCTTC. Translating gives CASSISSAGGVYEQFF.

CDR3 in amino acids: CASSKPPRSRRNKNIQYF. The CDR3 region has the DNA TGTGCCAGCAGCAAACCTCCTAGGTCTCGACGGAACAAAAACATTCAGTACTTC. The rearrangement joins TRBV21-1 to TRBJ2-4; the table gives TRBD2 as D, unverified against the DNA. TRBV21-1 is an annotated pseudogene. The CDR3 consists of 18 residues.

The J gene is TRBJ1-2, the V gene TRBV29-1, with D possibly being TRBD1 (6 bases). The germline gives CDR1 SQVTM, CDR2 ANQGSEA. The CDR3 is made up of 12 amino acids. The germline V and J ends were trimmed by 5 bases and 3 bases, with 10 bases remaining between them. CDR3 sequence: CSVRAGDYGYTF. Here the CDR3 DNA reads TGCAGCGTTCGGGCAGGGGACTATGGCTACACCTTC.

This chain connects TRBV3-1 (or the pseudogene TRBV3-2) to TRBJ2-4; maybe TRBD2 (5 bases). V gave up 3 bases and J gave up 6 bases, with 12 bases separating them. The germline V gene has CDR1 LGHDT and CDR2 YNNKEL (reference sequence). The length of the CDR3 is 14 residues. For the CDR3, the DNA is TGTGCCAGCAGCCAGGGTGCGGGCGGAAACATTCAGTACTTC. Translating gives CASSQGAGGNIQYF.

The V and J genes are TRBV2 and TRBJ1-2; D unresolved. V was cut by 5 bases and J by 8 bases, with 9 bases left in between. Looked up from germline, CDR1 is SNHLY and CDR2 is FYNNEI. The CDR3 spans 11 residues. The CDR3 loop reads CASSSRRGYTF. The CDR3 region has the DNA TGTGCCAGCAGTTCCAGGCGAGGCTACACCTTC.

V and J are TRBV6-5 and TRBJ2-1; 9 nucleotides align to TRBD1. V dropped 6 bases and J dropped 0; count of bases not matched to a gene: 3. CDR1 is MNHEY and CDR2 is SVGAGI in the germline V gene. The CDR3 length is 15 residues. The DNA for the CDR3 is TGTGCCAGCAGGGGGACAGGGACCTCCTACAATGAGCAGTTCTTC. Translation gives CASRGTGTSYNEQFF.

V and J are TRBV10-3 and TRBJ2-2; 9 bases match TRBD2. The germline gives CDR1 ENHRY, CDR2 SYGVKD. V shed 10 bases, J shed 0 bases, and the junction held 3 bases outside the gene matches. CDR3 size: 14 residues. In DNA form, the CDR3 reads TGTGCCACCAGACTAGCGGCGAACACCGGGGAGCTGTTTTTT. Translated: CATRLAANTGELFF.